The present TCR beta chain was sequenced within a study of shared clonotypes between healthy human individuals. Study information: Sampling drew on donors who were a couple of women and three men aged 18 to 49.

The protocol was immunoSEQ multiplex PCR, while the TCRdb copy is restricted to in-frame clones and leaves out a portion. The sample carries around 700,000 clones, around three quarters recorded once. Trimming took off 5 bases at V and 3 bases at J, with 13 bases between the two ends. Germline V gives CDR1 MNHEY, CDR2 SMNVEV (reference sequence). The CDR3 consists of 14 residues. The specimen was memory CD4+ T cells sorted from blood. Subset given: CD45RA-negative fraction. The origin of this receptor is a woman aged 25 to 39 in good health. J is TRBJ1-1 and V is TRBV27; perhaps TRBD1 as D (6 bases). CDR3 residues: CASSLVGGHTEAFF. In nucleotides, the CDR3 is TGTGCCAGCAGTCTGGTCGGGGGGCACACTGAAGCTTTCTTT.